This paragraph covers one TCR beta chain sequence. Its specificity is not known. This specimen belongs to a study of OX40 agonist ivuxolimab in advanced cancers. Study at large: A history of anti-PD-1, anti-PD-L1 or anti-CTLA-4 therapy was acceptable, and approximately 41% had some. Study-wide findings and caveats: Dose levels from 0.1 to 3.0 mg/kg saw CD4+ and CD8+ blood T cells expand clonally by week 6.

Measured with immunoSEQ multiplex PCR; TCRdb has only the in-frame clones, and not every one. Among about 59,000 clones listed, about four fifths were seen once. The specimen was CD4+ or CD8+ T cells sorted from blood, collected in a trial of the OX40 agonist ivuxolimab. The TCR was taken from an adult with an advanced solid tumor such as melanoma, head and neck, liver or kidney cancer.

The CDR3 DNA follows: TGCGCCAGCAGCTTGAACAGCAATCAGCCCCAGCATTTT. Translating it yields CASSLNSNQPQHF. The J gene is TRBJ1-5, the V gene TRBV5-1; D is unresolved. V lost 1 base and J 1 base, leaving 3 bases between the germline ends. The CDR3 has 13 amino acids. Germline loops: CDR1 SGHRS, CDR2 YFSETQ.